This entry lists 28 T cell receptor beta chains sequenced from one sample in a study of T cell repertoires in cytomegalovirus infection. TCRdb analysed the reads with MiXCR anew, one entry per CDR3 protein. The sample lists around 340,000 distinct CDR3 sequences, just under 30% occurring once. Their recognized antigens are unknown. The sequencing here drew on cultured PBMCs, taken from culture after CMV antigen stimulation. Every receptor here comes from a human donor in good health (CMV status not recorded). Some clones in this sample may be carry-over from other donors' samples.

This clonotype occurred many times. The chain recombines TRBV7-6 with TRBJ2-1, with 10 bases lining up with TRBD1. Germline V lookup: CDR1 SGHVS, CDR2 FNYEAQ. The CDR3 is 14 residues long. J lost 9 bases, V lost 6 bases, and 8 bases had no gene match. CDR3 DNA sequence: TGTGCCAGCAGTTTCCCGGGACAGGGGCGTGAGCAGTTCTTC. This encodes CASSFPGQGREQFF.

The chain joins TRBV12-3 or TRBV12-4 to TRBJ1-2; 9 bases match TRBD1. Losses at the gene ends were 6 bases for V and 2 bases for J; bases not matched to a gene: 7. The CDR3 runs to 15 residues. In DNA form, the CDR3 reads TGTGCCAGCAGCCGGATACAGGGGGCGAACTATGGCTACACCTTC. Protein: CASSRIQGANYGYTF.

The CDR3 nucleotides read TGTGCCAGCAGTTCGGAACAGTCCTTTTTAGCTAACTATGGCTACACCTTC. Amino acids: CASSSEQSFLANYGYTF. The chain couples TRBV28 to TRBJ1-2; D unresolved. CDR1 and CDR2 from the germline V gene are MDHEN and SYDVKM. The V end lost 4 bases, the J end lost 0 bases, and 18 bases lay between the germline ends. This CDR3 comprises 17 residues.

This clonotype was detected ten times or more. The chain recombines TRBV7-2 with TRBJ2-2; no definite D call. CDR1 and CDR2 (germline): SGHTA, FQGNSA. This CDR3 spans 16 amino acids. Trimming removed 4 bases at V and 5 bases at J, with 17 bases between. Here the CDR3 DNA reads TGTGCCAGCAGCTCACTACTCCTACAGAATACCGGGGAGCTGTTTTTT. Its protein is CASSSLLLQNTGELFF.

As concerns this clonotype: The junction does not match germline at one end; this may be a read error. The chain has TRBV5-3 and TRBJ1-2; 12 positions agree with TRBD1. TRBV5-3 falls under the ORF class, with uncertain function. The CDR3 is 13 residues long. DNA of the CDR3: TGTGCCAGCAGCTGGGACAGGGGGCGAGGCTACACCTTC. Encoded protein: CASSWDRGRGYTF.

The chain recombines TRBV20-1 with TRBJ2-3; D unresolved. This CDR3 spans 13 amino acids. Germline assignment: CDR1 DFQATT and CDR2 SNEGSKA (reference sequence). Trimming shortened V by 6 bases and J by 0 bases, and 10 bases separated the two germline ends. The CDR3 nucleotides are TGCAGTGCCCCCGGGTCCAGCACAGATACGCAGTATTTT. Its translation is CSAPGSSTDTQYF.

In this sample, this clonotype turned up a few times. V gene TRBV7-4 combines with J gene TRBJ2-3, with 10 bases that match TRBD1. CDR1 and CDR2 (germline): SGHVT, SQSDAQ. The junction had 4 bases not matched to a gene; V was cut back by 4 bases and J by 3 bases. The CDR3 extends over 15 amino acids. CDR3 residues: CASSWTGGGTDTQYF. The DNA of the CDR3 is TGTGCCAGCAGCTGGACAGGGGGAGGTACAGATACGCAGTATTTT.

This clonotype was recorded many times. The chain employs TRBV28 and TRBJ1-1; no reliable D call. Germline CDR1 MDHEN, CDR2 SYDVKM. V lost 6 bases to trimming and J lost 2 bases, with 13 bases between them. The CDR3 is 14 residues long. The CDR3 region has the DNA TGTGCCAGCAGGTACGGGGTAATCAACACTGAAGCTTTCTTT. Its protein product is CASRYGVINTEAFF.

This clonotype was seen at least ten times. The chain carries TRBV7-8 and TRBJ2-1; possibly TRBD2 for D (7 bases). This CDR3 has 15 residues. The V end lost 2 bases, the J end lost 4 bases, and 12 bases lay between the germline ends. The germline V gene has CDR1 SGHVS and CDR2 FQNEAQ. CDR3 nucleotides: TGTGCCAGCAGCTTACGGCGGGGGCCTTACAATGAGCAGTTCTTC. This codes for CASSLRRGPYNEQFF.

This clonotype turned up a few times. The CDR3 DNA reads as TGTGCCAGCAGAGGGACAGGGACAGGGTATGAGCAGTTCTTC. Its translation is CASRGTGTGYEQFF. The J gene is TRBJ2-1, the V gene TRBV7-2, with 9 bases fitting TRBD1. CDR1 and CDR2 from the germline V gene are SGHTA and FQGNSA. With 6 bases clipped from V and 8 bases from J, the junction kept 8 bases outside the gene matches. The CDR3 has 14 residues. The variable domain in full, completed from reference TRBV7-2 and TRBJ2-1, reads GAGVSQSPSNKVTEKGKDVELRCDPISGHTALYWYRQSLGQGLEFLIYFQGNSAPDKSGLPSDRFSAERTGGSVSTLTIQRTQQEDSAVYLCASRGTGTGYEQFFGPGTRLTVL.

The sample holds a few counts of this clonotype. This rearrangement joins TRBV4-2 to TRBJ1-2, with no clear D. The germline V gene encodes CDR1 LGHNA and CDR2 YNFKEQ. The CDR3 is 13 amino acids. V dropped 0 bases and J dropped 4 bases, with 6 bases sitting between them. The CDR3 DNA follows: TGTGCCAGCAGCCAAGATCAGGTCTATGGCTACACCTTC. Its translation: CASSQDQVYGYTF.

This sequence joins TRBV7-9 and TRBJ1-1, with TRBD1 identical over 7 bases. The length of the CDR3 is 13 residues. After removal of 7 bases from V and 1 base from J, the junction contained 3 bases not matched to a gene. Germline CDR1 is SEHNR and CDR2 is FQNEAQ (reference sequence). The CDR3 here is CASTRQGNTEAFF. DNA of the CDR3: TGTGCCAGCACCCGACAGGGGAACACTGAAGCTTTCTTT.

This clonotype appeared many times. The chain employs TRBV12-3 or TRBV12-4 and TRBJ2-1, with D uncertain. V was trimmed by 3 bases and J by 5 bases, leaving 5 bases between them. CDR3 size: 12 residues. Here the CDR3 reads CASSFADNEQFF. As DNA, the CDR3 is TGTGCCAGCAGTTTTGCGGACAATGAGCAGTTCTTC.

This clonotype was detected a few times. This chain connects TRBV20-1 to TRBJ1-5; tentative D call: TRBD1 (5 bases). Germline lookup yields CDR1 DFQATT and CDR2 SNEGSKA (reference sequence). The CDR3 totals 13 residues. Trimming pared 3 bases from V and 6 bases from J, leaving 12 bases between. The chain's CDR3 is CSASLGAGQPQHF. The CDR3 region has the DNA TGCAGTGCTAGCCTTGGGGCGGGTCAGCCCCAGCATTTT.

This clonotype was recorded a few times. The gene calls are TRBV5-6 and TRBJ1-1; D unresolved. CDR1 and CDR2 (germline): SGHDT, YYEEEE. This CDR3 has 17 amino acids. V was pared by 0 bases and J by 6 bases, with 21 bases between. The CDR3 region has the DNA TGTGCCAGCAGCTTGGATACCTGGACGGGTGCTTACCCTGAAGCTTTCTTT. This codes for CASSLDTWTGAYPEAFF.

This clonotype showed up just a few times. This chain joins TRBV4-1 and TRBJ1-6, with D possibly matching TRBD1 (5 bases). Germline loops: CDR1 MGHRA, CDR2 YSYEKL. CDR3 length: 17 residues. V shed 1 base and J shed 10 bases, with 20 bases lying between them. The CDR3 nucleotides are TGCGCCAGCAGCCAAGCCACCTATTCGGGGGAGGAATCACCCCTCCACTTT. Encoded protein: CASSQATYSGEESPLHF.

The rearrangement joins TRBV10-3 to TRBJ1-2, with D perhaps TRBD1 (5 bases). CDR3 length: 15 residues. Germline lookup yields CDR1 ENHRY and CDR2 SYGVKD. V was shortened by 0 bases and J by 2 bases, with 10 bases between the two germline ends. CDR3 sequence reads: CAISESVGGNYGYTF. The CDR3 coding sequence is TGTGCCATCAGTGAGTCTGTGGGGGGAAACTATGGCTACACCTTC.

This clonotype was counted only a few times. The genes are TRBV7-9 and TRBJ1-5; D is ambiguous. The CDR3 has 14 residues. Per the germline V gene, CDR1 is SEHNR and CDR2 is FQNEAQ (reference sequence). Trimming took 4 bases from V and 2 from J, leaving 9 bases between them. The CDR3 bases are TGTGCCAGCAGCTCAACCCCGGGCAATCAGCCCCAGCATTTT. Encoded protein: CASSSTPGNQPQHF.

The chain employs TRBV20-1 and TRBJ1-6; 9 bases agree with TRBD1. The V segment lost 6 bases and the J segment 9 bases; nucleotides outside the gene matches: 9. The CDR3 is made up of 14 amino acids. CDR1 is DFQATT, CDR2 SNEGSKA, per germline (reference sequence). The CDR3 loop is CSATQGAEGSPLHF. The CDR3 bases are TGCAGTGCCACACAGGGGGCGGAAGGTTCACCCCTCCACTTT.

This chain links TRBV10-3 with TRBJ2-3; D is perhaps TRBD2 (5 bases). CDR3 size: 12 residues. Looked up from germline, CDR1 is ENHRY and CDR2 is SYGVKD. Trimming removed 6 bases from V and 5 bases from J, with 9 bases in between. CDR3 nucleotide sequence: TGTGCCATCAGACTAGTCGGAGATACGCAGTATTTT. It codes for CAIRLVGDTQYF.

This clonotype was counted between two and nine times. This chain connects TRBV6-5 to TRBJ2-3; the D gene is possibly TRBD1 (6 bases). The germline V gene has CDR1 MNHEY and CDR2 SVGAGI. Trimming cost V 6 bases and J 3 bases, with 16 bases left between them. The CDR3 has 15 amino acids. The CDR3 loop reads CASRPDNRVTDTQYF. As DNA, the CDR3 is TGTGCCAGCAGGCCCGATAACAGGGTGACAGATACGCAGTATTTT.

This clonotype has a handful of counts. The chain combines TRBV18 with TRBJ2-3; D remains unclear. Germline V CDR1 and CDR2: KGHSH, LQKENI. V was cut by 2 bases and J by 1 base, with 10 bases left in between. The CDR3 is made up of 15 amino acids. The CDR3 loop reads CASSPVPVRTDTQYF. The CDR3 DNA is TGTGCCAGCTCACCAGTTCCGGTACGCACAGATACGCAGTATTTT.

This clonotype showed up just a few times. The V call is TRBV6-4, the J call TRBJ2-4, with D possibly being TRBD1 (8 bases). The V end lost 5 bases, the J end lost 3 bases, and 14 bases lay between the germline ends. This CDR3 spans 15 amino acids. Germline CDR1 reads MRHNA; CDR2 reads SNTAGT. The CDR3 reads CASSSDREGKNIQYF. The CDR3 DNA reads as TGTGCCAGCAGTTCGGACAGGGAGGGCAAAAACATTCAGTACTTC.

This clonotype was seen more than once but under ten times. This chain connects TRBV7-2 to TRBJ1-1, with D unclear. CDR3 size: 13 residues. With 5 bases removed from V and 3 bases from J, the gap between germline ends came to 10 bases. Germline assignment: CDR1 SGHTA and CDR2 FQGNSA. DNA of the CDR3: TGTGCCAGCAGCGAGGCCCCGGACACTGAAGCTTTCTTT. Its translation is CASSEAPDTEAFF.

The chain uses TRBV12-3 or TRBV12-4 and TRBJ1-1, with D possibly TRBD1 on 5 matching bases. Trimming removed 10 bases from V and 2 bases from J, with 14 bases in between. The CDR3 totals 13 residues. The CDR3 nucleotides are TGTGCCATCGGTAAACAGGTTAACACTGAAGCTTTCTTT. Its protein product is CAIGKQVNTEAFF.

The chain links TRBV30 to TRBJ2-3, with TRBD2 matching 8 bases. Per the germline V gene, CDR1 is GTSNPN and CDR2 is SVGIG (reference sequence). The junction had 12 bases not matched to a gene; V was cut back by 5 bases and J by 5 bases. There are 15 residues in the CDR3. Written as DNA, the CDR3 is TGTGCCTGGGGCTCCGGGGGGGGGCTTGGAGATACGCAGTATTTT. Its protein product is CAWGSGGGLGDTQYF.

The chain couples TRBV7-9 to TRBJ2-1; a possible D gene is TRBD2 (6 bases). This CDR3 has 16 amino acids. Looked up from germline, CDR1 is SEHNR and CDR2 is FQNEAQ (reference sequence). V gave up 10 bases and J gave up 0 bases, with 19 bases separating them. The CDR3 coding sequence is TGTGCCATGGAGAGCAGCGGGCGGCACTCCTACAATGAGCAGTTCTTC. This sequence encodes CAMESSGRHSYNEQFF.

In its sample, this clonotype was seen a few times. The chain combines TRBV7-6 with TRBJ1-5; D remains ambiguous. V was pared by 5 bases and J by 5 bases, with 10 bases between. CDR1 is SGHVS, CDR2 FNYEAQ, per germline. This CDR3 contains 13 residues. Here the CDR3 reads CASSPQRDQPQHF. DNA of the CDR3: TGTGCCAGCAGCCCCCAGAGAGATCAGCCCCAGCATTTT.